A single sample is the source of the 7 T cell receptor beta chains below, sequenced in a study of Ad26.COV2.S vaccination and SARS-CoV-2 variants. This table comes from immunoSEQ multiplex PCR, and its TCRdb copy is limited to in-frame clones, with some not included. The top ten hold around 6.1% of the sample, which has 380,000 or so clones, roughly nine tenths seen once. Treatment here: 15 to 20 received Ad26.COV2.S at low or high dose, single or two shots; about 5 received placebo; per-sample allocation not given. Samples were taken on day 63 after the first vaccine or placebo injection. This specimen consisted of peripheral blood, obtained in a trial of Ad26.COV2.S vaccine versus placebo. These receptor sequences come from a person aged 18-65 years who received the Ad26.COV2.S COVID-19 vaccine or a placebo.

This clone turned up a few times. V gene TRBV24-1 combines with J gene TRBJ2-5, with D uncertain. CDR3 length: 16 amino acids. Germline CDR1 reads KGHDR; CDR2 reads SFDVKD. With 4 bases removed from V and 4 bases from J, the gap between germline ends came to 18 bases. The CDR3 is CATSDSVGRSPETQYF. The CDR3 DNA reads TGTGCCACCAGTGACTCAGTGGGTAGAAGCCCAGAGACCCAGTACTTC.

This clone was observed a single time. This sequence joins TRBV27 and TRBJ1-2; a possible D gene is TRBD1 (6 bases). CDR1 and CDR2 from the germline V gene are MNHEY and SMNVEV (reference sequence). Trimming shortened V by 3 bases and J by 0 bases, and 8 bases separated the two germline ends. The CDR3 sequence is 14 residues long. This CDR3 is CASSFSGANYGYTF. As DNA, the CDR3 is TGTGCCAGCAGTTTTTCAGGGGCTAACTATGGCTACACCTTC.

This sequence joins TRBV28 and TRBJ1-3; D might be TRBD1 (6 bases). The V end lost 2 bases, the J end lost 0 bases, and 8 bases lay between the germline ends. The CDR3 has 15 residues. Germline CDR1 is MDHEN and CDR2 is SYDVKM. CDR3 residues: CASSLPTGSGNTIYF. CDR3 nucleotide sequence: TGTGCCAGCAGTTTACCGACAGGCTCTGGAAACACCATATATTTT.

V is TRBV19 and J is TRBJ1-2, with no clear D. The CDR3 sequence is 14 residues long. Germline assignment: CDR1 LNHDA and CDR2 SQIVND (reference sequence). The germline V and J ends were trimmed by 7 bases and 4 bases, with 16 bases remaining between them. The CDR3 sequence is CASTEWSATYGYTF. CDR3 nucleotides: TGTGCCAGTACCGAGTGGTCAGCCACCTATGGCTACACCTTC.

This clone came up once. The chain is built from TRBV7-9 and TRBJ2-5; the match to TRBD1 covers 8 bases. This CDR3 has 16 amino acids. The V segment lost 5 bases and the J segment 5 bases; nucleotides outside the gene matches: 13. The V gene's germline CDR1 is SEHNR and CDR2 FQNEAQ (reference sequence). The CDR3 bases are TGTGCCAGCAGCCCATACCCCCAGGGGGCTAGGGAGACCCAGTACTTC. Protein product: CASSPYPQGARETQYF.

The sample holds a few counts of this clone. This rearrangement joins TRBV30 to TRBJ1-2; D perhaps matches TRBD1 (6 bases). Trimming pared 1 base from V and 8 bases from J, leaving 29 bases between. CDR1 and CDR2 (germline): GTSNPN, SVGIG (reference sequence). This CDR3 contains 18 residues. The CDR3 is CAWSDLGTGRGSVTGYTF. CDR3 sequence (DNA): TGTGCCTGGAGTGATCTGGGCACAGGGCGCGGCTCGGTGACGGGCTACACCTTC.

This rearrangement joins TRBV4-3 to TRBJ1-4; perhaps TRBD1 as D (6 bases). The CDR3 is 15 residues long. The germline gives CDR1 LGHNA, CDR2 YSLEER. The V gene lost 0 bases and the J gene lost 8 bases, with 13 bases spanning the gap. The chain's CDR3 is CASSQDLGAYEKLFF. For the CDR3, the DNA is TGCGCCAGCAGCCAAGATTTGGGGGCCTACGAAAAACTGTTTTTT.